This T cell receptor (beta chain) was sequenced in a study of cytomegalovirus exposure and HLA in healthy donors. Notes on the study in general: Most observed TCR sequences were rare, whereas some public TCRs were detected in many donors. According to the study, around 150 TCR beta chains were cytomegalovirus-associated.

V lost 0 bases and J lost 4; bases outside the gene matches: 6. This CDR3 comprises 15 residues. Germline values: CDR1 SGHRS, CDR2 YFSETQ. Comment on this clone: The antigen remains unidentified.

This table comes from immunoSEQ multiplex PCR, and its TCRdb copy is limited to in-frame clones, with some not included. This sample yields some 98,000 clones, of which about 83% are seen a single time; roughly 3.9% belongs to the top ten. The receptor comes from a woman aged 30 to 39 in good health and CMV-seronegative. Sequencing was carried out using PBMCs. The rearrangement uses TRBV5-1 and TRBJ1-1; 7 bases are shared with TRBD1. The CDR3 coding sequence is TGCGCCAGCAGCTTGGCAAGGGACAGTCCCACTGAAGCTTTCTTT. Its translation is CASSLARDSPTEAFF. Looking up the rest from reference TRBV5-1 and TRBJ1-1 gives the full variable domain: KAGVTQTPRYLIKTRGQQVTLSCSPISGHRSVSWYQQTPGQGLQFLFEYFSETQRNKGNFPGRFSGRQFSNSRSEMNVSTLELGDSALYLCASSLARDSPTEAFFGQGTRLTVV.